These T cell receptor beta chains were read from a single sample in a study of shared clonotypes between healthy human individuals. Libraries were prepared by immunoSEQ multiplex PCR; TCRdb keeps only in-frame clonotypes and omits some of them. Among millions of clones listed, less than 95% were seen once. The sample consisted of naive CD8+ T cells sorted from blood. The source is a man between 18 and 35 years old in good health. CDR3s include the opening cysteine and the closing phenylalanine or tryptophan. The order of the fields is D gene, V gene, J gene, clone size, CDR3 protein, CDR3 DNA. A D gene is named only where the DNA matches it firmly. Where a row states a size, it is once, few, many or the class of an expanded clone; other rows omit it.

d_gene: TRBD1; v_gene: TRBV27; j_gene: TRBJ2-7; abundance: .; CDR3aa: CASSFSTGGDEQYF; CDR3nt: TGTGCCAGCAGTTTTAGTACAGGGGGCGACGAGCAGTACTTC
d_gene: TRBD1; v_gene: TRBV7-9; j_gene: TRBJ2-7; abundance: .; CDR3aa: CASSLATGTAVYEQYF; CDR3nt: TGTGCCAGCAGCTTAGCCACGGGGACAGCGGTCTACGAGCAGTACTTC
d_gene: TRBD1; v_gene: TRBV7-8; j_gene: TRBJ1-4; abundance: .; CDR3aa: CASSSEDRGNEKLFF; CDR3nt: TGTGCCAGCAGCTCAGAGGACAGGGGTAATGAAAAACTGTTTTTT
d_gene: TRBD1; v_gene: TRBV7-9; j_gene: TRBJ1-1; abundance: .; CDR3aa: CASSLVGQGRTEAFF; CDR3nt: TGTGCCAGCAGCTTAGTTGGACAGGGTCGGACTGAAGCTTTCTTT
d_gene: .; v_gene: TRBV5-6; j_gene: TRBJ2-1; abundance: once; CDR3aa: CASSEPTTTGNEQFF; CDR3nt: TGTGCCAGCAGCGAGCCCACAACTACTGGGAATGAGCAGTTCTTC
d_gene: .; v_gene: TRBV9; j_gene: TRBJ2-5; abundance: .; CDR3aa: CASSVVSGRGETQYF; CDR3nt: TGTGCCAGCAGCGTAGTGTCAGGCCGGGGAGAGACCCAGTACTTC
d_gene: TRBD1; v_gene: TRBV30; j_gene: TRBJ1-4; abundance: .; CDR3aa: CAWSVGQGANEKLFF; CDR3nt: TGTGCCTGGAGTGTAGGACAGGGGGCTAATGAAAAACTGTTTTTT
d_gene: .; v_gene: TRBV4-1; j_gene: TRBJ2-7; abundance: .; CDR3aa: CASSLYGSSYEQYF; CDR3nt: TGCGCCAGCAGCCTTTATGGCAGCTCCTACGAGCAGTACTTC
d_gene: TRBD1; v_gene: TRBV6-5; j_gene: TRBJ2-1; abundance: .; CDR3aa: CASSSGQSSYNEQFF; CDR3nt: TGTGCCAGCAGTTCGGGACAGTCTTCCTACAATGAGCAGTTCTTC
d_gene: .; v_gene: TRBV15; j_gene: TRBJ1-2; abundance: .; CDR3aa: CATSRDFSGLYGYTF; CDR3nt: TGTGCCACCAGCAGAGATTTTTCAGGCCTTTATGGCTACACCTTC
d_gene: .; v_gene: TRBV2; j_gene: TRBJ1-1; abundance: few; CDR3aa: CASLWAVEAFF; CDR3nt: TGTGCCAGCCTGTGGGCGGTGGAAGCTTTCTTT
d_gene: .; v_gene: TRBV19; j_gene: TRBJ1-6; abundance: few; CDR3aa: CASSIMEEITPLHF; CDR3nt: TGTGCCAGTAGTATCATGGAGGAGATTACACCCCTCCACTTT
d_gene: .; v_gene: TRBV27; j_gene: TRBJ1-1; abundance: .; CDR3aa: CASSLGALMNTEAFF; CDR3nt: TGTGCCAGCAGTTTAGGCGCTCTCATGAACACTGAAGCTTTCTTT
d_gene: TRBD1; v_gene: TRBV30; j_gene: TRBJ2-1; abundance: .; CDR3aa: CAWSVAGGNEQFF; CDR3nt: TGTGCCTGGAGTGTAGCAGGGGGCAATGAGCAGTTCTTC
d_gene: TRBD2; v_gene: TRBV11-2; j_gene: TRBJ2-7; abundance: .; CDR3aa: CASSLGLGGVEQYF; CDR3nt: TGTGCCAGCAGCTTAGGTTTGGGAGGGGTCGAGCAGTACTTC
d_gene: .; v_gene: TRBV9; j_gene: TRBJ2-7; abundance: .; CDR3aa: CASSKEPSAISYEQYF; CDR3nt: TGTGCCAGCAGCAAAGAGCCTAGCGCCATTTCCTACGAGCAGTACTTC
d_gene: TRBD2; v_gene: TRBV6-6; j_gene: TRBJ2-1; abundance: .; CDR3aa: CASSYLLAGNEQFF; CDR3nt: TGTGCCAGCAGTTACCTCCTAGCGGGGAATGAGCAGTTCTTC
d_gene: .; v_gene: TRBV5-4; j_gene: TRBJ2-5; abundance: .; CDR3aa: CASTLRGEETQYF; CDR3nt: TGTGCCAGCACCCTTCGCGGGGAAGAGACCCAGTACTTC
d_gene: .; v_gene: TRBV4-3; j_gene: TRBJ2-3; abundance: .; CDR3aa: CASSQETSGSTDTQYF; CDR3nt: TGCGCCAGCAGCCAAGAAACCAGCGGGAGCACAGATACGCAGTATTTT
d_gene: TRBD1; v_gene: TRBV27; j_gene: TRBJ1-4; abundance: once; CDR3aa: CASTRTGGLTNEKLFF; CDR3nt: TGTGCCAGCACCCGCACAGGGGGCTTGACTAATGAAAAACTGTTTTTT
d_gene: .; v_gene: TRBV7-9; j_gene: TRBJ1-3; abundance: .; CDR3aa: CASPGPGNTIYF; CDR3nt: TGTGCCAGCCCCGGCCCCGGAAACACCATATATTTT
d_gene: TRBD2; v_gene: TRBV13; j_gene: TRBJ2-1; abundance: .; CDR3aa: CASSSRGGLYNEQFF; CDR3nt: TGTGCCAGCAGCTCCCGGGGGGGCCTCTACAATGAGCAGTTCTTC
d_gene: TRBD2; v_gene: TRBV10-2; j_gene: TRBJ2-3; abundance: .; CDR3aa: CARSGGATDTQYF; CDR3nt: TGCGCCCGGAGCGGGGGGGCGACAGATACGCAGTATTTT
d_gene: .; v_gene: TRBV11-2; j_gene: TRBJ2-1; abundance: .; CDR3aa: CASSLDQGSNEQFF; CDR3nt: TGTGCCAGCAGCTTAGATCAAGGGTCCAATGAGCAGTTCTTC
d_gene: .; v_gene: TRBV4-1; j_gene: TRBJ1-6; abundance: .; CDR3aa: CASSQDGAGLNSPLHF; CDR3nt: TGCGCCAGCAGCCAAGATGGGGCAGGGCTCAATTCACCCCTCCACTTT
d_gene: .; v_gene: TRBV4-1; j_gene: TRBJ2-7; abundance: .; CDR3aa: CASSQVMVGQSYEQYF; CDR3nt: TGCGCCAGCAGCCAAGTAATGGTAGGGCAGTCCTACGAGCAGTACTTC
d_gene: TRBD2; v_gene: TRBV5-1; j_gene: TRBJ2-2; abundance: .; CDR3aa: CASSSSGLNTGELFF; CDR3nt: TGCGCCAGCAGCTCTAGCGGGTTGAACACCGGGGAGCTGTTTTTT
d_gene: .; v_gene: TRBV11-1; j_gene: TRBJ2-7; abundance: .; CDR3aa: CASSLEQGPYEQYF; CDR3nt: TGTGCCAGCAGCTTAGAACAGGGTCCCTACGAGCAGTACTTC
d_gene: .; v_gene: TRBV14; j_gene: TRBJ2-1; abundance: .; CDR3aa: CASRPLGPDNEQFF; CDR3nt: TGTGCCAGCCGTCCGTTAGGACCAGACAATGAGCAGTTCTTC
d_gene: .; v_gene: TRBV4-3; j_gene: TRBJ2-5; abundance: .; CDR3aa: CASSQDLGDQETQYF; CDR3nt: TGCGCCAGCAGCCAAGATTTGGGGGACCAAGAGACCCAGTACTTC
d_gene: TRBD2; v_gene: TRBV30; j_gene: TRBJ2-7; abundance: .; CDR3aa: CAWSALGEGVYEQYF; CDR3nt: TGTGCCTGGAGTGCCCTCGGGGAGGGTGTTTACGAGCAGTACTTC
d_gene: TRBD2; v_gene: TRBV4-1; j_gene: TRBJ2-7; abundance: once; CDR3aa: CASSQVPSGETYEQYF; CDR3nt: TGCGCCAGCAGCCAAGTCCCTAGCGGGGAGACCTACGAGCAGTACTTC
d_gene: .; v_gene: TRBV7-2; j_gene: TRBJ2-7; abundance: .; CDR3aa: CASSLEAGGAVGYEQYF; CDR3nt: TGTGCCAGCAGCTTAGAAGCAGGGGGGGCCGTCGGGTACGAGCAGTACTTC
d_gene: TRBD2; v_gene: TRBV7-2; j_gene: TRBJ2-3; abundance: .; CDR3aa: CASSPGLATTDTQYF; CDR3nt: TGTGCCAGCAGCCCCGGACTAGCCACCACAGATACGCAGTATTTT
d_gene: TRBD1; v_gene: TRBV30; j_gene: TRBJ2-7; abundance: .; CDR3aa: CAWSSVGGWYEQYF; CDR3nt: TGTGCCTGGAGTTCGGTAGGGGGCTGGTACGAGCAGTACTTC
d_gene: .; v_gene: TRBV6-5; j_gene: TRBJ1-5; abundance: .; CDR3aa: CASSPTASNQPQHF; CDR3nt: TGTGCCAGCAGTCCGACAGCTAGCAATCAGCCCCAGCATTTT
d_gene: .; v_gene: TRBV28; j_gene: TRBJ2-7; abundance: .; CDR3aa: CASWDGGKYEQYF; CDR3nt: TGTGCCAGCTGGGACGGGGGCAAGTACGAGCAGTACTTC
d_gene: TRBD1; v_gene: TRBV6-1; j_gene: TRBJ1-4; abundance: .; CDR3aa: CASSPRQGNEKLFF; CDR3nt: TGTGCCAGCAGTCCTCGACAGGGTAATGAAAAACTGTTTTTT
d_gene: .; v_gene: TRBV19; j_gene: TRBJ2-7; abundance: .; CDR3aa: CASSIAGFFEQYF; CDR3nt: TGTGCCAGTAGTATAGCCGGCTTTTTCGAGCAGTACTTC
d_gene: TRBD1; v_gene: TRBV5-1; j_gene: TRBJ2-2; abundance: .; CDR3aa: CASSPRTGEAGELFF; CDR3nt: TGCGCCAGCAGCCCTCGGACAGGGGAGGCCGGGGAGCTGTTTTTT
d_gene: .; v_gene: TRBV7-9; j_gene: TRBJ1-1; abundance: .; CDR3aa: CASSLAGGPKNTEAFF; CDR3nt: TGTGCCAGCAGCTTAGCGGGGGGGCCGAAGAACACTGAAGCTTTCTTT